Following are 32 T cell receptor beta chains from one sample sequenced in a study of blood T cell repertoires in COVID-19. Sequencing was performed with immunoSEQ multiplex PCR; in TCRdb, only in-frame clones are kept and a portion is missing. The sample lists over 70,000 clones; more than 85% were seen once. Sequenced material: peripheral blood. The receptors were sampled from a human donor with active COVID-19. The donor label of this sample is uncertain.

This sequence joins TRBV14 and TRBJ2-1; unclear D gene. V gave up 1 base and J gave up 0 bases, with 7 bases separating them. This CDR3 has 15 residues. The germline CDR1 and CDR2 sequences are SGHDN and FVKESK. CDR3 nucleotide sequence: TGTGCCAGCAGCCAAGCAGCGAGCTCCTACAATGAGCAGTTCTTC. It yields the protein CASSQAASSYNEQFF.

The rearrangement joins TRBV7-2 to TRBJ1-2; D uncertain. With 1 base removed from V and 5 bases from J, the gap between germline ends came to 8 bases. The CDR3 spans 13 residues. Germline loops: CDR1 SGHTA, CDR2 FQGNSA. The CDR3 coding sequence is TGTGCCAGCAGCTTAGGGGGAGAGTATGGCTACACCTTC. This encodes CASSLGGEYGYTF.

This clone came up a few times. J is TRBJ2-3 and V is TRBV4-2; TRBD2 might be the D (5 bases). The germline V gene has CDR1 LGHNA and CDR2 YNFKEQ. The CDR3 is 14 residues long. Deletions cut 3 bases from V and 4 bases from J, with 11 bases between. The CDR3 protein is CASSQPGLSDTQYF. CDR3 bases: TGTGCCAGCAGCCAGCCCGGACTTTCAGATACGCAGTATTTT.

CDR3: CASSLGGTDHGYTF. CDR3 nucleotide sequence: TGTGCCAGCAGCTTAGGAGGGACAGACCATGGCTACACCTTC. The rearrangement links TRBV7-9 to TRBJ1-2; TRBD1 matches 7 bases. The CDR3 is made up of 14 amino acids. Germline lookup yields CDR1 SEHNR and CDR2 FQNEAQ (reference sequence). Trimming at V came to 1 base and at J to 6 bases, leaving 5 bases not matched to a gene.

The chain recombines TRBV5-1 with TRBJ1-1, with a tentative D call TRBD1 (5 bases). This CDR3 spans 14 amino acids. CDR1 SGHRS and CDR2 YFSETQ come from the germline V gene. Trimming stripped 2 bases from V and 1 base from J, with 9 bases between. CDR3 coding DNA: TGCGCCAGCAGCTTTACAGGAGCGAACACTGAAGCTTTCTTT. Translated: CASSFTGANTEAFF.

The chain recombines TRBV28 with TRBJ1-2; 8 nucleotides match TRBD1. Looked up from germline, CDR1 is MDHEN and CDR2 is SYDVKM. The CDR3 is 13 residues long. The ends lost 6 bases at V and 3 bases at J; junction bases unmatched: 3. The CDR3, as DNA: TGTGCCAGCAGCGACAGGGGTGACTATGGCTACACCTTC. Amino acids: CASSDRGDYGYTF.

The rearrangement links TRBV3-1 (or the pseudogene TRBV3-2) to TRBJ2-7; the match to TRBD2 covers 12 bases. The CDR3 has 15 residues. Germline V gene data show CDR1 as LGHDT and CDR2 as YNNKEL (reference sequence). J was trimmed by 1 base and V by 4 bases; bases with no gene match: 2. The DNA for the CDR3 is TGTGCCAGCAGCCGGACTAGCGGGGAATCCTACGAGCAGTACTTC. Encoded protein: CASSRTSGESYEQYF.

The gene calls are TRBV27 and TRBJ2-7, with TRBD2 matching 7 bases. The CDR3 spans 14 residues. V shed 9 bases and J 1 base; nucleotides not matched to a gene: 9. Germline CDR1 MNHEY, CDR2 SMNVEV (reference sequence). In nucleotides, the CDR3 is TGTGCCAGTAGGGGACTACCAAGTTCCTACGAGCAGTACTTC. Translation gives CASRGLPSSYEQYF.

J is TRBJ2-7 and V is TRBV4-3; 7 nucleotides agree with TRBD1. The CDR3 has 14 amino acids. After removal of 4 bases from V and 2 bases from J, the junction contained 5 bases not matched to a gene. The germline CDR1 and CDR2 sequences are LGHNA and YSLEER. The CDR3 here is CASSPEGGTYEQYF. The CDR3 bases are TGCGCCAGCAGCCCAGAAGGGGGCACCTACGAGCAGTACTTC.

The chain carries TRBV5-1 and TRBJ2-5, with 12 bases that match TRBD2. Losses at the gene ends were 3 bases for V and 5 bases for J; bases not matched to a gene: 8. The CDR3 is made up of 16 amino acids. Germline-derived CDR1 and CDR2 are SGHRS and YFSETQ. CDR3 nucleotides: TGCGCCAGCAGCTCTAGCGGGGGGGCTTTTGAGGAGACCCAGTACTTC. Encoded protein: CASSSSGGAFEETQYF.

The gene calls are TRBV28 and TRBJ2-5; D might be TRBD2 (7 bases). Trimming cost V 3 bases and J 5 bases, with 10 bases left between them. Germline assignment: CDR1 MDHEN and CDR2 SYDVKM. The CDR3 is 13 residues long. CDR3 region: CASSLGGRETQYF. DNA for the CDR3: TGTGCCAGCAGTTTGGGGGGGCGGGAGACCCAGTACTTC. The variable domain in full, completed from reference TRBV28 and TRBJ2-5, reads DVKVTQSSRYLVKRTGEKVFLECVQDMDHENMFWYRQDPGLGLRLIYFSYDVKMKEKGDIPEGYSVSREKKERFSLILESASTNQTSMYLCASSLGGRETQYFGPGTRLLVL.

The V gene is TRBV18, the J gene TRBJ1-1; D is uncertain. Germline V gives CDR1 KGHSH, CDR2 LQKENI. This CDR3 is 14 amino acids long. V dropped 4 bases and J dropped 1 base, with 10 bases sitting between them. CDR3 nucleotide sequence: TGTGCCAGCTCACTACCGGGCCGGAACACTGAAGCTTTCTTT. This gives the protein CASSLPGRNTEAFF.

The chain recombines TRBV20-1 with TRBJ1-1, with D possibly matching TRBD1 (5 bases). Germline-derived CDR1 and CDR2 are DFQATT and SNEGSKA (reference sequence). The length of the CDR3 is 10 residues. V lost 3 bases and J lost 6, with 5 bases in between. The CDR3 sequence: CSARGPEAFF. The CDR3 DNA sequence: TGCAGTGCTAGGGGGCCTGAAGCTTTCTTT.

The chain carries TRBV7-9 and TRBJ1-1; 8 bases align to TRBD1. Germline V lookup: CDR1 SEHNR, CDR2 FQNEAQ (reference sequence). The CDR3 sequence is 15 residues long. J gave up 3 bases and V 4 bases, and 7 bases lay outside the gene matches. In DNA, the CDR3 is TGTGCCAGCAGCTCCCAGGGGGCTTACGACACTGAAGCTTTCTTT. It encodes CASSSQGAYDTEAFF.

The chain has TRBV27 and TRBJ2-7; TRBD2 might be the D (6 bases). Germline lookup yields CDR1 MNHEY and CDR2 SMNVEV (reference sequence). The CDR3 is 15 amino acids. V lost 4 bases and J lost 6, with 19 bases in between. The CDR3 region is CASSWGSAGRREQYF. The DNA for the CDR3 is TGTGCCAGCAGTTGGGGCTCAGCAGGGAGGCGCGAGCAGTACTTC.

The CDR3 spells CAINSGTALAKNIQYF. CDR3 in DNA: TGTGCCATCAATTCCGGGACAGCTCTAGCCAAAAACATTCAGTACTTC. This chain joins TRBV2 and TRBJ2-4; 7 positions match TRBD1. V trimming: 10 bases; J trimming: 0 bases; junction bases outside the gene matches: 12. Germline V gene data show CDR1 as SNHLY and CDR2 as FYNNEI. The CDR3 loop spans 16 amino acids.

The rearrangement joins TRBV19 to TRBJ1-2; 7 nucleotides match TRBD1. Germline V lookup: CDR1 LNHDA, CDR2 SQIVND (reference sequence). The CDR3 has 17 residues. V lost 0 bases to trimming and J lost 6 bases; unmatched junction nucleotides: 13. The CDR3 region is CASSIDQWKGDRDGYTF. The CDR3 region has the DNA TGTGCCAGTAGTATAGATCAATGGAAGGGGGACAGAGATGGCTACACCTTC. Using reference TRBV19 and TRBJ1-2 for the parts outside the CDR3, the full variable domain is DGGITQSPKYLFRKEGQNVTLSCEQNLNHDAMYWYRQDPGQGLRLIYYSQIVNDFQKGDIAEGYSVSREKKESFPLTVTSAQKNPTAFYLCASSIDQWKGDRDGYTFGSGTRLTVV.

The chain employs TRBV7-9 and TRBJ2-3; D might be TRBD2 (5 bases). V shed 0 bases and J shed 4 bases, with 5 bases lying between them. CDR1 SEHNR and CDR2 FQNEAQ come from the germline V gene (reference sequence). The CDR3 has 13 residues. CDR3 loop: CASSLAGADTQYF. The CDR3 nucleotides read TGTGCCAGCAGCTTAGCCGGGGCAGATACGCAGTATTTT.

The chain employs TRBV6-5 and TRBJ1-2; 7 nucleotides agree with TRBD1. Germline V CDR1 and CDR2: MNHEY, SVGAGI. With V trimmed by 2 bases and J by 6 bases, 3 bases remained unmatched. The CDR3 consists of 13 residues. CDR3 in DNA: TGTGCCAGCAGTTACGTGACAGGGAATGGCTACACCTTC. The encoded protein is CASSYVTGNGYTF.

This rearrangement joins TRBV5-5 to TRBJ2-7; TRBD1 matches 10 bases. The CDR3 runs to 16 residues. The V and J ends lost 3 bases and 3 bases, in that order; junction bases with no gene match: 9. Germline CDR1 SGHKS, CDR2 YYEKEE (reference sequence). The CDR3 DNA is TGTGCCAGCAGCTCAGGGGTAAGGACAGGGGGCTACGAGCAGTACTTC. This gives the protein CASSSGVRTGGYEQYF.

The chain recombines TRBV6-5 with TRBJ2-2; unclear D gene. The CDR3 runs 14 residues. The V and J ends lost 9 bases and 2 bases respectively, with 13 bases between them. Per germline, CDR1 MNHEY and CDR2 SVGAGI. Here the CDR3 reads CASSGPINTGELFF. CDR3 coding DNA: TGTGCCAGTTCAGGTCCGATTAACACCGGGGAGCTGTTTTTT.

The rearrangement joins TRBV2 to TRBJ1-2; 10 positions match TRBD1. Trimming took 3 bases from V and 6 from J; bases not matched to a gene: 4. This CDR3 has 14 residues. Germline V gene sequence: CDR1 SNHLY, CDR2 FYNNEI. This CDR3 is CASSDGQGVHGYTF. The CDR3 region has the DNA TGTGCCAGCAGTGATGGACAGGGGGTCCATGGCTACACCTTC.

The chain carries TRBV28 and TRBJ1-2, with D possibly TRBD1 on 6 matching bases. Germline V gene lookup returns CDR1 MDHEN and CDR2 SYDVKM. The CDR3 runs 13 residues. V lost 6 bases and J 4 bases, leaving 12 bases between the germline ends. As DNA, the CDR3 is TGTGCCAGCAGCAGACAGGTCCGCTATGGCTACACCTTC. As protein: CASSRQVRYGYTF.

This chain connects TRBV2 to TRBJ2-5; tentatively, D is TRBD1 (5 bases). The germline CDR1 and CDR2 sequences are SNHLY and FYNNEI. V lost 7 bases, J lost 1 base, and 19 bases lay in between. CDR3 length: 16 amino acids. CDR3 sequence (DNA): TGTGCCAGCACCCGAGGTGGGCAGGGTGCCCAAGAGACCCAGTACTTC. Its translation: CASTRGGQGAQETQYF.

DNA for the CDR3: TGTGCCAGTAGTATGGAGTCCCACAGGGAAGGGACCGGGGAGCTGTTTTTT. This encodes CASSMESHREGTGELFF. The rearrangement uses TRBV19 and TRBJ2-2, with D tentatively TRBD1 (6 bases). This CDR3 contains 17 residues. The germline V gene has CDR1 LNHDA and CDR2 SQIVND (reference sequence). V was cut by 3 bases and J by 5 bases, with 19 bases left in between.

The rearrangement links TRBV18 to TRBJ1-1; D not resolved. CDR3 length: 15 residues. V was pared by 6 bases and J by 0 bases, with 14 bases between. The V gene's germline CDR1 is KGHSH and CDR2 LQKENI. CDR3 region: CASSRESDMNTEAFF. CDR3 coding DNA: TGTGCCAGCTCCCGGGAAAGTGATATGAACACTGAAGCTTTCTTT.

The chain couples TRBV7-6 to TRBJ2-5, with D perhaps matching TRBD2 (5 bases). This CDR3 comprises 16 residues. Germline loops: CDR1 SGHVS, CDR2 FNYEAQ. V shed 3 bases and J shed 2 bases, with 16 bases lying between them. The CDR3 sequence: CASSLLAARRQETQYF. CDR3 DNA: TGTGCCAGCAGCTTGCTAGCTGCAAGGAGACAAGAGACCCAGTACTTC.

V usage is TRBV18 and J usage is TRBJ1-1; a possible D gene is TRBD1 (5 bases). Germline-derived CDR1 and CDR2 are KGHSH and LQKENI. This CDR3 is 14 amino acids long. The V end lost 4 bases, the J end lost 2 bases, and 11 bases lay between the germline ends. CDR3: CASSLTQGNTEAFF. In DNA, the CDR3 is TGTGCCAGCTCACTTACCCAGGGAAACACTGAAGCTTTCTTT.

This clone was found once. This chain uses TRBV7-3 with TRBJ2-7; 7 nucleotides line up with TRBD1. Germline CDR1 reads SGHTA; CDR2 reads FQGTGA. Trimming took 4 bases from V and 0 from J; bases not matched to a gene: 9. CDR3 length equals 16 residues. The CDR3 here is CASSSTDRRSSYEQYF. The CDR3 nucleotides are TGTGCCAGCAGCTCTACGGACAGGAGGAGCTCCTACGAGCAGTACTTC.

J is TRBJ1-1 and V is TRBV6-5; D remains unclear. The CDR3 sequence is 12 residues long. Trimming removed 2 bases from V and 6 bases from J, with 7 bases in between. Germline V gives CDR1 MNHEY, CDR2 SVGAGI. The DNA of the CDR3 is TGTGCCAGCAGTTACGCCGGAGCTGAAGCTTTCTTT. Its protein product is CASSYAGAEAFF.

The chain is built from TRBV19 and TRBJ1-4, with D possibly being TRBD1 (6 bases). Germline CDR1 is LNHDA and CDR2 is SQIVND (reference sequence). This CDR3 is built from 13 residues. Trimming took off 8 bases at V and 3 bases at J, with 10 bases between the two ends. The CDR3 DNA reads TGTGCCAGTGCGGACAGACCTAATGAAAAACTGTTTTTT. Residues: CASADRPNEKLFF.

This clone was found a few times. The J gene is TRBJ1-6, the V gene TRBV5-6; 8 nucleotides agree with TRBD1. The germline V gene has CDR1 SGHDT and CDR2 YYEEEE. The CDR3 spans 14 residues. With 3 bases clipped from V and 10 bases from J, the junction kept 6 bases outside the gene matches. CDR3 sequence reads: CASSSDRVASPLHF. In nucleotides, the CDR3 is TGTGCCAGCAGCTCGGACAGGGTAGCGTCACCCCTCCACTTT.